This T cell receptor beta chain was sequenced in a study of blood T cells in healthy people across ages. Together with a sample-barcoded 5' primer, a J-beta primer mix was included in a second PCR lasting about 6 to 11 cycles. TCRdb reprocessed the 5' RACE reads via MiXCR and lists one record per CDR3 protein. The table records hundreds of thousands of distinct CDR3 sequences, around 45% of them present only once. The CDR3 sequence is 14 residues long. Germline values: CDR1 DFQATT, CDR2 SNEGSKA (reference sequence). Trimming removed 8 bases from V and 1 base from J, with 16 bases in between. The table lists this clonotype with a few counts.

The sequenced sample was blood. This receptor was identified in a man in his sixties in good health. The chain uses TRBV20-1 and TRBJ2-3; possibly TRBD1 for D (5 bases). This CDR3 reads CSLSSGLGTDTQYF. The CDR3 nucleotides read TGCAGTCTTTCCTCAGGGTTAGGCACAGATACGCAGTATTTT.